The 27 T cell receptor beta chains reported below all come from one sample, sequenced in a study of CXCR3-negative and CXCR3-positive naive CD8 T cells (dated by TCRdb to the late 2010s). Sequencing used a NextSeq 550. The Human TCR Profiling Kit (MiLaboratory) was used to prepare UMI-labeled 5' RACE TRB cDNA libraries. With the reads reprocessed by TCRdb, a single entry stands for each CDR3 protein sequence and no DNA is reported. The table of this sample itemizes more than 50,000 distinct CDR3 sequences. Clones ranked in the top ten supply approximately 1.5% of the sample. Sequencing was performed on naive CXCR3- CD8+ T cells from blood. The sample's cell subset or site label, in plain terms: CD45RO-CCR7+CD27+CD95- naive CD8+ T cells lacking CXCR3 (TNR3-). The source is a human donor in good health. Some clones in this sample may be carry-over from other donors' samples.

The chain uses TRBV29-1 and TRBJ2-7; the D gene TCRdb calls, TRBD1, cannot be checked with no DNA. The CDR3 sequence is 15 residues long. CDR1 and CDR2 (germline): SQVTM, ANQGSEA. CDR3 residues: CSALGGSEANYEQYF.

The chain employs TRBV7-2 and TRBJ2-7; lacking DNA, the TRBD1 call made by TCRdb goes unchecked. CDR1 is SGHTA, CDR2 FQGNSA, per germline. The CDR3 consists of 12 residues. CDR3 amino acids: CASSPTGREQYF. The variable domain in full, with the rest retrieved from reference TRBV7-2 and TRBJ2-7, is GAGVSQSPSNKVTEKGKDVELRCDPISGHTALYWYRQSLGQGLEFLIYFQGNSAPDKSGLPSDRFSAERTGGSVSTLTIQRTQQEDSAVYLCASSPTGREQYFGPGTRLTVT.

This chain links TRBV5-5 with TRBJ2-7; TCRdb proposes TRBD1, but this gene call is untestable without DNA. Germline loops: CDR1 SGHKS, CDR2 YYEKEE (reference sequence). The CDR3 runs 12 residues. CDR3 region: CATQGGGYEQYF. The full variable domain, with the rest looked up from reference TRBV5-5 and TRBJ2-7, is DAGVTQSPTHLIKTRGQQVTLRCSPISGHKSVSWYQQVLGQGPQFIFQYYEKEERGRGNFPDRFSARQFPNYSSELNVNALLLGDSALYLCATQGGGYEQYFGPGTRLTVT.

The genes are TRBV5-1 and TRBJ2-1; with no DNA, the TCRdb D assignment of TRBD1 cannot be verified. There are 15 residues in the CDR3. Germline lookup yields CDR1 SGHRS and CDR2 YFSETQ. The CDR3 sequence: CASSWTGPAYNEQFF. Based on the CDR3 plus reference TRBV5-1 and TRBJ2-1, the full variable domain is KAGVTQTPRYLIKTRGQQVTLSCSPISGHRSVSWYQQTPGQGLQFLFEYFSETQRNKGNFPGRFSGRQFSNSRSEMNVSTLELGDSALYLCASSWTGPAYNEQFFGPGTRLTVL.

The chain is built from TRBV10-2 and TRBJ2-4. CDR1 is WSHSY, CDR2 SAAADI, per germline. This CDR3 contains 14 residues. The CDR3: CASIGGNSGNIQYF.

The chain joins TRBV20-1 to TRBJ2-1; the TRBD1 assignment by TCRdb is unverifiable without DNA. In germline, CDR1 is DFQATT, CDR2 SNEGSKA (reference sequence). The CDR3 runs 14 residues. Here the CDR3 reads CSARGPKAGNEQFF.

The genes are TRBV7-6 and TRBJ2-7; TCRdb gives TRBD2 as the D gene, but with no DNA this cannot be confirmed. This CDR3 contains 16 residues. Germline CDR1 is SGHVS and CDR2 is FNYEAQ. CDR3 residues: CASSDRLAGGPHEQYF.

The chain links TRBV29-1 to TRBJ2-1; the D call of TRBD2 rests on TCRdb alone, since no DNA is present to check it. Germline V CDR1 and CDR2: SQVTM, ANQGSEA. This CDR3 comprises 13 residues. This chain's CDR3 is CSVQITSPNEQFF.

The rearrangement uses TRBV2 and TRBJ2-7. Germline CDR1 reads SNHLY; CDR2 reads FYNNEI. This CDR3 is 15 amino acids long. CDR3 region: CASSEALRGSYEQYF.

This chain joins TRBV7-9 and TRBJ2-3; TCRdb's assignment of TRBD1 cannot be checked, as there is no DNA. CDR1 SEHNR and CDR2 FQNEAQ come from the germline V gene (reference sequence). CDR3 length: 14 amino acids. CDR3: CASSIPGRTDTQYF.

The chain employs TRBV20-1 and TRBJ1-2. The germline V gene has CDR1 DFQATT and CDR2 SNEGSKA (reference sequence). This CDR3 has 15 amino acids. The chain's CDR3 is CSARDGPVTAYGYTF.

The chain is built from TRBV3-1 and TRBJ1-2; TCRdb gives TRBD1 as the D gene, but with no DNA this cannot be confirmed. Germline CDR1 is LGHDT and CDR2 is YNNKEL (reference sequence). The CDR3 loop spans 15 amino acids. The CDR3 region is CASSQLRGRDYGYTF. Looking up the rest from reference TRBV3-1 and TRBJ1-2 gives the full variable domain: DTAVSQTPKYLVTQMGNDKSIKCEQNLGHDTMYWYKQDSKKFLKIMFSYNNKELIINETVPNRFSPKSPDKAHLNLHINSLELGDSAVYFCASSQLRGRDYGYTFGSGTRLTVV.

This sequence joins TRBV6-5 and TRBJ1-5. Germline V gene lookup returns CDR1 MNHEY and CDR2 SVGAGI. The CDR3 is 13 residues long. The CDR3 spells CASSYDSNQPQHF.

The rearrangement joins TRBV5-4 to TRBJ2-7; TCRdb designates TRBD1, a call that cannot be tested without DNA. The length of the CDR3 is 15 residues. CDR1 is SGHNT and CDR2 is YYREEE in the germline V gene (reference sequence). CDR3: CASSQYGDRGYEQYF.

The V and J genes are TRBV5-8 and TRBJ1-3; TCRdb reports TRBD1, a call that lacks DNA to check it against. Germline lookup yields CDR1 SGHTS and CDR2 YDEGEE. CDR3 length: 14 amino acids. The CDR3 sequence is CASSSTGFGNTIYF. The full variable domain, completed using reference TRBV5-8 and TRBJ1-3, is EAGVTQSPTHLIKTRGQQATLRCSPISGHTSVYWYQQALGLGLQFLLWYDEGEERNRGNFPPRFSGRQFPNYSSELNVNALELEDSALYLCASSSTGFGNTIYFGEGSWLTVV.

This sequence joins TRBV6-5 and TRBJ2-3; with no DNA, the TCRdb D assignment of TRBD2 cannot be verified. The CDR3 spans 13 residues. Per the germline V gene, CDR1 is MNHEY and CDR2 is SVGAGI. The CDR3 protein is CASSPSRADTQYF.

CDR3 loop: CSARDWTETYEQYF. The chain is built from TRBV20-1 and TRBJ2-7; the TRBD1 assignment by TCRdb is unverifiable without DNA. CDR1 and CDR2 from the germline V gene are DFQATT and SNEGSKA (reference sequence). The CDR3 length is 14 residues.

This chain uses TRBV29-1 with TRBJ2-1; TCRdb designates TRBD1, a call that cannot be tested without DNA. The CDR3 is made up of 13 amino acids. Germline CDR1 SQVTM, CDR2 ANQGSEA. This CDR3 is CSLRTGTGNEQFF.

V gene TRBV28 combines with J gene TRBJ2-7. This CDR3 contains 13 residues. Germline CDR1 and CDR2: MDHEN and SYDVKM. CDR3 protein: CASSLAGTHEQYF.

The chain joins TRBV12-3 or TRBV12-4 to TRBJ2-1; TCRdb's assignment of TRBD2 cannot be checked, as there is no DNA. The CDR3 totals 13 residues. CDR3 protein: CASSPLVYNEQFF.

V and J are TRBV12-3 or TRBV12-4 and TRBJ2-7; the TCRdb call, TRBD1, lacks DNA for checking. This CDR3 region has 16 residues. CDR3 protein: CASSLALGGSNYEQYF.

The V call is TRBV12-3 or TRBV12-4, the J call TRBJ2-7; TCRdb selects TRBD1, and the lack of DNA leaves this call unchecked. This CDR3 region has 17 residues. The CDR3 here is CASSFGPPDRSSYEQYF.

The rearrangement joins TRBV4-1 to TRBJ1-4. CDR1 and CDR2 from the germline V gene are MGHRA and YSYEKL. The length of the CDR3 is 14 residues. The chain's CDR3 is CASSQVIRGEKLFF.

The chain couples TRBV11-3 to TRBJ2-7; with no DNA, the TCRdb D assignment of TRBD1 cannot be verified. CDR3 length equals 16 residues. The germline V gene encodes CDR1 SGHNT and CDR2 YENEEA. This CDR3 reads CASSSRTGTAPYEQYF.

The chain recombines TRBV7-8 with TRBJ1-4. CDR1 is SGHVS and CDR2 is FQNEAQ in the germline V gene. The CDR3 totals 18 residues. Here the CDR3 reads CASSLGGTSLQLMKELFF.

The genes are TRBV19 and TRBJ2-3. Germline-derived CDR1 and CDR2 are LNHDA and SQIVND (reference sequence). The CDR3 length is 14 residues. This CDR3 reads CASIRGWSTDTQYF.

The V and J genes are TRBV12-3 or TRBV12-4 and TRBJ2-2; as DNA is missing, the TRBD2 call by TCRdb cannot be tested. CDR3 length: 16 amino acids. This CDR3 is CASSLGLAGAVGELFF.